These 22 T cell receptor beta chains were sequenced from one sample in a study of CD8+ T cells in alopecia areata. As the sequencing template, cDNA was produced by extracting RNA and reverse transcribing it. Produced via immunoSEQ multiplex PCR; TCRdb's table is partial and in-frame only. The sample records roughly 130,000 clones, roughly 61% being singletons. Sequences were derived from CD4+ T cells sorted from blood, sampled at week 0. The origin of the receptors is a human donor with alopecia areata.

This clone was seen more than once but under ten times. The chain employs TRBV29-1 and TRBJ1-5, with TRBD1 as a possible D gene (5 bases). V lost 0 bases and J 3 bases, leaving 15 bases between the germline ends. Germline lookup yields CDR1 SQVTM and CDR2 ANQGSEA. The CDR3 has 16 amino acids. Here the CDR3 DNA reads TGCAGCGTTGAAGATAAAAGCGGGGGGACCAATCAGCCCCAGCATTTT. This gives the protein CSVEDKSGGTNQPQHF.

The J gene is TRBJ2-7, the V gene TRBV28; 11 nucleotides align to TRBD2. CDR1 MDHEN and CDR2 SYDVKM come from the germline V gene. The length of the CDR3 is 15 residues. V dropped 6 bases and J dropped 4; count of bases not matched to a gene: 8. CDR3 nucleotide sequence: TGTGCCAGCAGGTCGACTAGCGGGATTTCGTACGAGCAGTACTTC. It yields the protein CASRSTSGISYEQYF.

The chain recombines TRBV28 with TRBJ1-1; D not certain. The CDR3 extends over 16 amino acids. V was pared by 2 bases and J by 1 base, with 14 bases between. Germline CDR1 is MDHEN and CDR2 is SYDVKM. The CDR3 DNA is TGTGCCAGCAGTTTAGGGCAGTGGTACAGGAACACTGAAGCTTTCTTT. Protein: CASSLGQWYRNTEAFF.

This clone was observed a handful of times. The CDR3 reads CASSLEPLYGYTF. CDR3 nucleotides: TGTGCCAGCAGCTTAGAGCCCCTCTATGGCTACACCTTC. The chain couples TRBV7-9 to TRBJ1-2; D call uncertain. Trimming cost V 1 base and J 4 bases, with 7 bases left between them. CDR3 length: 13 amino acids. Germline loops: CDR1 SEHNR, CDR2 FQNEAQ (reference sequence). Drawing the rest from reference TRBV7-9 and TRBJ1-2, the complete variable domain is DTGVSQNPRHKITKRGQNVTFRCDPISEHNRLYWYRQTLGQGPEFLTYFQNEAQLEKSRLLSDRFSAERPKGSFSTLEIQRTEQGDSAMYLCASSLEPLYGYTFGSGTRLTVV.

CDR3 DNA sequence: TGTGCCTGGAGTGAGGGCGGGACAGGGCTTTCTAATGAAAAACTGTTTTTT. This codes for CAWSEGGTGLSNEKLFF. J is TRBJ1-4 and V is TRBV30, with 9 bases lining up with TRBD1. V trimming: 1 base; J trimming: 3 bases; junction bases outside the gene matches: 9. Germline CDR1 and CDR2: GTSNPN and SVGIG (reference sequence). CDR3 size: 17 residues.

This CDR3 reads CASKAGGTGETQYF. The CDR3 DNA follows: TGCGCCAGCAAGGCCGGGGGGACGGGGGAGACCCAGTACTTC. The chain links TRBV5-1 to TRBJ2-5; TRBD2 matches 7 bases. V was pared by 6 bases and J by 5 bases, with 10 bases of the junction left unmatched. CDR3 length: 14 residues. The germline CDR1 and CDR2 sequences are SGHRS and YFSETQ.

This chain uses TRBV5-1 with TRBJ2-5; 7 bases align to TRBD1. Germline V gene lookup returns CDR1 SGHRS and CDR2 YFSETQ. V lost 4 bases and J lost 2; bases outside the gene matches: 2. The CDR3 has 13 amino acids. The chain's CDR3 is CASSRGQQETQYF. CDR3 bases: TGCGCCAGCAGCCGGGGACAGCAAGAGACCCAGTACTTC.

The chain carries TRBV7-9 and TRBJ2-1, with 8 bases aligning to TRBD2. This CDR3 is built from 15 residues. CDR1 and CDR2 (germline): SEHNR, FQNEAQ (reference sequence). The J segment lost 3 bases and the V segment lost 5 bases, leaving 6 bases of the junction unmatched. CDR3 sequence: CASSPSGPFYNEQFF. CDR3 coding DNA: TGTGCCAGCAGCCCTAGCGGGCCATTCTACAATGAGCAGTTCTTC.

The chain combines TRBV19 with TRBJ2-2; the match to TRBD2 covers 8 bases. Per germline, CDR1 LNHDA and CDR2 SQIVND (reference sequence). With V trimmed by 5 bases and J by 6 bases, 8 bases remained unmatched. The CDR3 length is 15 residues. The CDR3 coding sequence is TGTGCCAGTAGTTCAGTAGCGGGATCCCCCGGGGAGCTGTTTTTT. Translation: CASSSVAGSPGELFF.

The chain recombines TRBV29-1 with TRBJ1-1, with 7 positions matching TRBD1. CDR1 is SQVTM, CDR2 ANQGSEA, per germline. CDR3 size: 14 residues. Losses at the gene ends were 2 bases for V and 5 bases for J; bases not matched to a gene: 8. The CDR3 spells CSVELTGVGTEAFF. The CDR3 DNA reads as TGCAGCGTTGAATTAACAGGGGTGGGGACTGAAGCTTTCTTT.

This clone was found once. The chain combines TRBV18 with TRBJ1-5; tentatively, D is TRBD1 (6 bases). Trimming cost V 3 bases and J 2 bases, with 14 bases left between them. The CDR3 has 16 amino acids. CDR1 and CDR2 from the germline V gene are KGHSH and LQKENI. The CDR3 DNA reads as TGTGCCAGCTCACCTCGTGAGGGGGGTGGCAATCAGCCCCAGCATTTT. This encodes CASSPREGGGNQPQHF.

This clone has just one count. V usage is TRBV2 and J usage is TRBJ1-1; possibly TRBD1 for D (5 bases). V shed 9 bases and J shed 2 bases, with 13 bases lying between them. The CDR3 is made up of 13 amino acids. Germline V gene sequence: CDR1 SNHLY, CDR2 FYNNEI. The CDR3 sequence: CASHLGGNTEAFF. The CDR3 region has the DNA TGTGCCAGTCATCTGGGGGGAAACACTGAAGCTTTCTTT. Full variable domain (remainder filled in from reference TRBV2 and TRBJ1-1): EPEVTQTPSHQVTQMGQEVILRCVPISNHLYFYWYRQILGQKVEFLVSFYNNEISEKSEIFDDQFSVERPDGSNFTLKIRSTKLEDSAMYFCASHLGGNTEAFFGQGTRLTVV.

The V and J genes are TRBV18 and TRBJ1-1; TRBD1 matches at 7 bases. With 6 bases clipped from V and 3 bases from J, the junction kept 4 bases outside the gene matches. The CDR3 runs 13 residues. Germline-derived CDR1 and CDR2 are KGHSH and LQKENI. CDR3 sequence (DNA): TGTGCCAGCTCCCTACAGGGGCACACTGAAGCTTTCTTT. Encoded protein: CASSLQGHTEAFF.

This clone was seen a few times. The chain has TRBV7-9 and TRBJ2-5; no firm D call. CDR3 length equals 14 residues. CDR1 is SEHNR, CDR2 FQNEAQ, per germline (reference sequence). V lost 5 bases, J lost 6 bases, and 16 bases lay in between. In DNA, the CDR3 is TGTGCCAGCAGCCCCCCTGACCGTGGACAGACCCAGTACTTC. Translated, it gives CASSPPDRGQTQYF.

This chain uses TRBV30 with TRBJ2-3; 9 nucleotides line up with TRBD1. The CDR3 spans 15 residues. Per the germline V gene, CDR1 is GTSNPN and CDR2 is SVGIG (reference sequence). The junction had 6 bases not matched to a gene; V was cut back by 0 bases and J by 5 bases. In DNA form, the CDR3 reads TGTGCCTGGAGTGTATACAGGGGGCGTGAAGATACGCAGTATTTT. This gives the protein CAWSVYRGREDTQYF. Supplemented by reference TRBV30 and TRBJ2-3, the full variable domain reads SQTIHQWPATLVQPVGSPLSLECTVEGTSNPNLYWYRQAAGRGLQLLFYSVGIGQISSEVPQNLSASRPQDRQFILSSKKLLLSDSGFYLCAWSVYRGREDTQYFGPGTRLTVL.

This clone was detected only once. V usage is TRBV18 and J usage is TRBJ2-7, with D possibly called TRBD1 or TRBD2 (5 bases each). Germline V gene sequence: CDR1 KGHSH, CDR2 LQKENI. The CDR3 length is 13 residues. V gave up 3 bases and J gave up 3 bases, with 9 bases separating them. CDR3 sequence reads: CASSPGDHYEQYF. The DNA of the CDR3 is TGTGCCAGCTCACCCGGGGACCACTACGAGCAGTACTTC.

The chain uses TRBV6-5 and TRBJ1-1, with 11 bases that match TRBD1. J was trimmed by 10 bases and V by 0 bases; bases with no gene match: 7. The CDR3 consists of 15 residues. Germline V lookup: CDR1 MNHEY, CDR2 SVGAGI. The CDR3 DNA reads TGTGCCAGCAGTTACTCTAGGACCGGACAGGGGGCAGCTTTCTTT. This gives the protein CASSYSRTGQGAAFF.

The table lists this clone with a few counts. V usage is TRBV5-8 and J usage is TRBJ2-7; D is unresolved. V was pared by 10 bases and J by 0 bases, with 14 bases between. This CDR3 spans 13 amino acids. The germline CDR1 and CDR2 sequences are SGHTS and YDEGEE. CDR3 region: CASSLPNSYEQYF. CDR3 in DNA: TGTGCCTCTTCCCTCCCCAACTCCTACGAGCAGTACTTC.

The V gene is TRBV5-1, the J gene TRBJ2-1; perhaps TRBD1 as D (6 bases). CDR1 and CDR2 (germline): SGHRS, YFSETQ. The CDR3 is 15 amino acids. With 6 bases removed from V and 0 bases from J, the gap between germline ends came to 13 bases. For the CDR3, the DNA is TGCGCCAGCAAGGGACATACAAGCTCCTACAATGAGCAGTTCTTC. Its protein is CASKGHTSSYNEQFF.

This chain joins TRBV27 and TRBJ2-5; D assignment may be TRBD1 or TRBD2 (5 bases each). The CDR3 contains 16 residues. The germline V gene encodes CDR1 MNHEY and CDR2 SMNVEV (reference sequence). V was shortened by 5 bases and J by 0 bases, with 16 bases between the two germline ends. CDR3 coding DNA: TGTGCCAGCAGTCGCTGGGACGGAGAGAACCAAGAGACCCAGTACTTC. Its protein is CASSRWDGENQETQYF.

CDR3 nucleotides: TGCGCCAGCAGCCAAGATATCACTTCACGGGTTACTGAAGCTTTCTTT. This encodes CASSQDITSRVTEAFF. The chain employs TRBV4-3 and TRBJ1-1; D not certain. Germline CDR1 and CDR2: LGHNA and YSLEER. Trimming removed 0 bases from V and 5 bases from J, with 16 bases in between. The CDR3 consists of 16 residues.

This clone appeared a few times. CDR3 in DNA: TGCGCCAGCTCCGGGACAGGGGGCTCTGGGGCCAACGTCCTGACTTTC. Translating gives CASSGTGGSGANVLTF. This rearrangement joins TRBV5-1 to TRBJ2-6; TRBD1 aligns across 11 bases. The length of the CDR3 is 16 residues. V trimming: 7 bases; J trimming: 0 bases; junction bases outside the gene matches: 3. Germline CDR1 and CDR2: SGHRS and YFSETQ.